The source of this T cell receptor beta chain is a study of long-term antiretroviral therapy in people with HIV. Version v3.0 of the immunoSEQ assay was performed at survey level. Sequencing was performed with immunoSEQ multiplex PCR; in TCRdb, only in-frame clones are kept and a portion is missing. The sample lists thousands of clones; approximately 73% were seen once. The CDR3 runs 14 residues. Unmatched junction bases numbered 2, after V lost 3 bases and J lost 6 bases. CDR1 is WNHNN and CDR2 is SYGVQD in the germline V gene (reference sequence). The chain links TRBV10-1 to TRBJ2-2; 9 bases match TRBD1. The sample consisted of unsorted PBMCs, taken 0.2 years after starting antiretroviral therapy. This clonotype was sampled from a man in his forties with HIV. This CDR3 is CASSERTGAGELFF. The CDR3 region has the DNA TGCGCCAGCAGTGAACGGACAGGGGCCGGGGAGCTGTTTTTT.